This T cell receptor (beta chain) was identified in a study of regulatory T cells in long-lasting Graves disease. The junction had 12 bases not matched to a gene; V was cut back by 10 bases and J by 5 bases. Germline V gene sequence: CDR1 SGHNT, CDR2 YYREEE (reference sequence). This CDR3 contains 14 residues. With iRepertoire HTBI primers and Arm-PCR of CDR3 regions, TCR beta libraries were built. Source study methods: Analysis of the samples identified roughly 62 TRBV and 14 to 15 TRBJ segments. TCRdb ran MiXCR on the multiplex PCR reads and lists one entry per CDR3 protein. The V and J calls were not made by the authors but by TCRdb's processing. The sample holds around 400,000 distinct CDR3 sequences, roughly 24% seen once. As for time point: persistent/refractory GD, antithyroid drugs over 5 years with positive TRAb. PBMC RNA was the source of the TCR library. It was an endocrinology department in Xi'an, China, that provided the patients. Around 9.9 milliliters of peripheral blood went into EDTA tubes.

The sequenced sample was peripheral blood mononuclear cells (PBMCs), obtained when the disease was refractory, from a patient treated with antithyroid drugs. The receptor comes from a woman aged 35 to 49 with Graves disease. The chain is built from TRBV5-4 and TRBJ1-1; 9 bases line up with TRBD1. DNA for the CDR3: TGTGCCGGCCGAGTACAGGGGGCTCTGACTGAAGCTTTCTTT. Translation gives CAGRVQGALTEAFF.